This note documents a single TCR beta chain sequence. V shed 3 bases and J 4 bases; nucleotides not matched to a gene: 4. The CDR3 extends over 14 amino acids. The germline V gene has CDR1 MNHEY and CDR2 SMNVEV (reference sequence). Recruitment covered some 25 US areas and drew participants whose ages spanned roughly 18 to 100 years. In the authors' workflow: Amplification of reference gene primers provided the estimated nucleated cell counts. Clones were sequenced by immunoSEQ multiplex PCR, and TCRdb holds only the in-frame ones, with some missing. V, J and clone size reflect that table, while D and trimming were determined from the DNA. The repertoire holds roughly 200,000 clones, with roughly nine tenths as singletons. The data belong to a study of blood T cell repertoires in COVID-19. The wider study: Before being deemed recovered, Cohort 3 donors had two negative PCRs, clearance, or symptom resolution.

The source material was PBMCs or T cells enriched from blood (not recorded which). The source is a woman aged 50 to 65 in a cohort exposed to, infected with or recovered from COVID-19 (not recorded which). The V call is TRBV27, the J call TRBJ2-7, with 9 bases lining up with TRBD1. The CDR3 nucleotides are TGTGCCAGCAGTTTGGGGACAGGGCTTTACGAGCAGTACTTC. Its protein product is CASSLGTGLYEQYF.